This T cell receptor beta chain was obtained from a study of T cells expressing NK-cell markers. Study results and limitations: Once again these clonotypes came out on top in the CD3+CD56-NKG2C+ fraction of four donors.

Remarks on this clonotype: Its antigen is unidentified.

UMI-tagged 5'RACE template switching yielded the TCR beta cDNA. TCRdb reprocessed the 5' RACE reads, with one entry per CDR3 protein and no DNA. This sample's table has hundreds of thousands of distinct CDR3 sequences. The CDR3 loop spans 16 amino acids. The gene calls are TRBV12-3 or TRBV12-4 and TRBJ2-1; TCRdb outputs TRBD1, but without DNA this stays unchecked. Material: blood T cells: a sorted CD56 or NKG2C T cell subset, CD4+ or CD8+ T cells, or bulk PBMC T cells (not recorded which). The source of this sequence is a woman aged 18 to 75 in good health. The CDR3 loop is CASSHTGGTFYNEQFF.